These 25 T cell receptor beta chains were sequenced from one sample in a study of blood T cells in healthy people across ages. Next came a second PCR, run for about 6 to 12 cycles, which used a sample-barcoded 5' primer along with a J-beta primer mix. TCRdb redid the calling of the 5' RACE reads with MiXCR, one entry per CDR3 protein. The sample has 800,000 to 950,000 distinct CDR3 sequences, roughly 52% seen once; the top ten hold about an eighth. The sequenced sample was blood. The receptors stem from a young man in good health.

The chain uses TRBV29-1 and TRBJ2-7, with D unclear. Germline CDR1 SQVTM, CDR2 ANQGSEA. The CDR3 runs 13 residues. V lost 6 bases and J lost 0, with 12 bases in between. CDR3 loop: CSVRALNSYEQYF. CDR3 coding DNA: TGCAGCGTCAGAGCCCTAAACTCCTACGAGCAGTACTTC.

CDR3 residues: CASSLGASGGQETQYF. The CDR3 DNA is TGTGCCAGCAGCTTAGGAGCTAGCGGGGGCCAAGAGACCCAGTACTTC. V gene TRBV7-2 combines with J gene TRBJ2-5; 10 bases are shared with TRBD2. The CDR3 is made up of 16 amino acids. The V gene end was trimmed by 1 base and the J gene end by 1 base; junction bases not matched to a gene: 3. The germline CDR1 and CDR2 sequences are SGHTA and FQGNSA.

The V gene is TRBV6-5, the J gene TRBJ2-1, with D tentatively TRBD2 (6 bases). This CDR3 is 16 amino acids long. Per germline, CDR1 MNHEY and CDR2 SVGAGI. Trimming cost V 0 bases and J 0 bases, with 9 bases left between them. CDR3 residues: CASSYSAGNSYNEQFF. The CDR3 nucleotides read TGTGCCAGCAGTTACTCCGCGGGGAACTCCTACAATGAGCAGTTCTTC.

This clonotype appeared a few times. The gene calls are TRBV29-1 and TRBJ2-7, with D maybe TRBD1 (6 bases). V gave up 1 base and J gave up 2 bases, with 12 bases separating them. Germline CDR1 and CDR2: SQVTM and ANQGSEA. The CDR3 sequence is 14 residues long. For the CDR3, the DNA is TGCAGCGTTGAAGTACGGACAGCTACCTACGAGCAGTACTTC. Translated: CSVEVRTATYEQYF.

In regard to this clonotype: One junction end disagrees with the germline gene, perhaps due to a read error. The chain combines TRBV7-9 with TRBJ2-4; D is possibly TRBD1 (6 bases). The DNA end is a closer match to TRBJ2-7, so the J assignment may be wrong. The CDR3 runs to 14 residues. The germline V gene encodes CDR1 SEHNR and CDR2 FQNEAQ (reference sequence). The CDR3: CASSSNRESCEQYF. The CDR3 DNA is TGTGCCAGCAGCTCCAACAGGGAATCCTGCGAGCAGTACTTC.

The rearrangement links TRBV7-2 to TRBJ1-1, with D uncertain. The V end was cut by 0 bases, the J end by 5 bases, with 10 bases between. Germline values: CDR1 SGHTA, CDR2 FQGNSA. The CDR3 runs to 14 residues. The CDR3 reads CASSLAAVGTEAFF. CDR3 coding DNA: TGTGCCAGCAGCTTAGCGGCCGTAGGTACTGAAGCTTTCTTT. The variable domain in full, with the rest retrieved from reference TRBV7-2 and TRBJ1-1, is GAGVSQSPSNKVTEKGKDVELRCDPISGHTALYWYRQSLGQGLEFLIYFQGNSAPDKSGLPSDRFSAERTGGSVSTLTIQRTQQEDSAVYLCASSLAAVGTEAFFGQGTRLTVV.

This clonotype was seen only once. The chain carries TRBV13 and TRBJ2-5, with D possibly being TRBD1 (5 bases). V was clipped by 2 bases and J by 4 bases, with 14 bases between them. The V gene's germline CDR1 is PRHDT and CDR2 FYEKMQ (reference sequence). The CDR3 runs 15 residues. The chain's CDR3 is CASSLWQGKVETQYF. The CDR3, as DNA: TGTGCCAGCAGCTTATGGCAGGGAAAAGTAGAGACCCAGTACTTC.

The genes are TRBV6-1 and TRBJ2-5; D is perhaps TRBD2 (6 bases). Germline CDR1 MNHNS, CDR2 SASEGT. Trimming took off 10 bases at V and 11 bases at J, with 14 bases between the two ends. This CDR3 spans 10 amino acids. CDR3 DNA: TGTGCCACCTTACTGACTAGGCAGTACTTC. Encoded protein: CATLLTRQYF.

This sequence joins TRBV27 and TRBJ2-6; no reliable D call. Per the germline V gene, CDR1 is MNHEY and CDR2 is SMNVEV (reference sequence). The V and J ends lost 7 bases and 3 bases respectively, with 7 bases between them. The CDR3 is 13 amino acids. The CDR3 is CASKTRGANVLTF. In DNA, the CDR3 is TGTGCCAGCAAGACACGTGGGGCCAACGTCCTGACTTTC.

This clonotype was observed at least ten times. This chain links TRBV6-2 or TRBV6-3 with TRBJ2-7; D uncertain. This CDR3 contains 13 residues. Germline assignment: CDR1 MNHEY and CDR2 SVGEGT. Trimming removed 6 bases from V and 1 base from J, with 10 bases in between. The CDR3 coding sequence is TGTGCCAGCAGAGAGGACGGTTCCTACGAGCAGTACTTC. Translating it yields CASREDGSYEQYF.

This clonotype has a single count. The V and J genes are TRBV4-1 and TRBJ1-1; the D is unclear. Germline CDR1 is MGHRA and CDR2 is YSYEKL. The length of the CDR3 is 14 residues. The ends were cut back, 4 bases at V and 1 base at J, with 10 bases in the middle. CDR3 sequence reads: CASSLQNSNTEAFF. Here the CDR3 DNA reads TGCGCCAGCAGCCTCCAGAATTCGAACACTGAAGCTTTCTTT.

This clonotype was observed a handful of times. The rearrangement joins TRBV20-1 to TRBJ2-5; TRBD2 aligns across 7 bases. CDR3 length equals 13 residues. Germline V CDR1 and CDR2: DFQATT, SNEGSKA (reference sequence). CDR3 sequence: CSLLGGSPKTQYF. CDR3 coding DNA: TGCAGCTTGTTGGGGGGGTCCCCTAAGACCCAGTACTTC.

This clonotype was detected a few times. The rearrangement joins TRBV3-1 to TRBJ1-5; D ambiguous. Trimming cost V 0 bases and J 2 bases, with 11 bases left between them. In germline, CDR1 is LGHDT, CDR2 YNNKEL (reference sequence). The CDR3 runs to 16 residues. The DNA of the CDR3 is TGTGCCAGCAGCCAAGATACGGGGTTGGGCAATCAGCCCCAGCATTTT. Protein product: CASSQDTGLGNQPQHF. The whole variable domain, filled in from reference TRBV3-1 and TRBJ1-5, reads DTAVSQTPKYLVTQMGNDKSIKCEQNLGHDTMYWYKQDSKKFLKIMFSYNNKELIINETVPNRFSPKSPDKAHLNLHINSLELGDSAVYFCASSQDTGLGNQPQHFGDGTRLSIL.

The chain links TRBV27 to TRBJ2-1; 8 nucleotides agree with TRBD1. Germline V gives CDR1 MNHEY, CDR2 SMNVEV (reference sequence). The CDR3 consists of 13 residues. V lost 2 bases and J lost 9; bases outside the gene matches: 3. CDR3 in DNA: TGTGCCAGCAGTTTAAGGACAGGGTTTGAGCAGTTCTTC. Translated: CASSLRTGFEQFF.

The chain uses TRBV18 and TRBJ1-1, with a weak D call TRBD1 (5 bases). Germline CDR1 is KGHSH and CDR2 is LQKENI. The CDR3 has 18 residues. The V end was cut by 5 bases, the J end by 0 bases, with 22 bases between. The CDR3 coding sequence is TGTGCCAGCTCAAGCGTTCTGGCCAGGGCAGCAGTGAACACTGAAGCTTTCTTT. Protein sequence: CASSSVLARAAVNTEAFF.

The chain is built from TRBV7-9 and TRBJ2-5, with a tentative D call TRBD1 (6 bases). CDR1 SEHNR and CDR2 FQNEAQ come from the germline V gene (reference sequence). Trimming removed 4 bases at V and 1 base at J, with 13 bases between. The length of the CDR3 is 15 residues. CDR3 amino acids: CASSSMNRVQETQYF. DNA of the CDR3: TGTGCCAGCAGCTCAATGAACAGGGTCCAAGAGACCCAGTACTTC.

The chain combines TRBV6-5 with TRBJ1-1; no clear D. Per germline, CDR1 MNHEY and CDR2 SVGAGI. V was shortened by 7 bases and J by 5 bases, with 20 bases between the two germline ends. The CDR3 is made up of 15 amino acids. CDR3 loop: CASNPGVPRRTEAFF. The CDR3 DNA reads TGTGCCAGCAACCCTGGGGTACCGAGGCGGACTGAAGCTTTCTTT.

With respect to this clonotype: Germline is not matched at one junction end, which may reflect a read error. The chain links TRBV3-1 to TRBJ2-7; D unclear. Germline assignment: CDR1 LGHDT and CDR2 YNNKEL (reference sequence). The CDR3 runs 14 residues. CDR3 region: CVSSPGPSSYEQYF. The CDR3 DNA reads TGTGTCAGCAGCCCCGGGCCTAGCTCCTACGAGCAGTACTTC.

This clonotype was detected only a few times. The chain links TRBV12-3 or TRBV12-4 to TRBJ1-1; D possibly corresponds to TRBD1 (6 bases). The CDR3 runs 12 residues. Trimming removed 7 bases at V and 7 bases at J, with 13 bases between. CDR3 nucleotides: TGTGCCAGCACAAGGACAGTTCATGAAGCTTTCTTT. Its protein is CASTRTVHEAFF.

The rearrangement joins TRBV3-1 to TRBJ1-4; TRBD1 matches 8 bases. Germline V gene sequence: CDR1 LGHDT, CDR2 YNNKEL (reference sequence). The CDR3 spans 14 residues. V shed 3 bases and J 8 bases; nucleotides not matched to a gene: 5. CDR3 coding DNA: TGTGCCAGCAGCCACCAGGGGGCGAGGGAAAAACTGTTTTTT. This codes for CASSHQGAREKLFF.

As regards this clonotype: Being one base from a much bigger clone, this may be a read error. This chain connects TRBV6-5 to TRBJ2-3; 8 bases are a match to TRBD1. The germline gives CDR1 MNHEY, CDR2 SVGAGI. V trimming: 5 bases; J trimming: 5 bases; junction bases outside the gene matches: 9. The CDR3 has 15 residues. CDR3 bases: TGTGCCAGCAGTCACGTGAACAGGGGGAAAGATACGCAGTATTTT. It is translated as CASSHVNRGKDTQYF.

V is TRBV4-1 and J is TRBJ2-1; 11 bases agree with TRBD2. The CDR3 sequence is 15 residues long. V lost 0 bases to trimming and J lost 10 bases; unmatched junction nucleotides: 5. Germline CDR1 MGHRA, CDR2 YSYEKL. The CDR3: CASSQDSGGAWEQFF. As DNA, the CDR3 is TGCGCCAGCAGCCAAGATAGCGGGGGGGCCTGGGAGCAGTTCTTC.

The genes are TRBV7-9 and TRBJ2-7; no clear D gene. Trimming stripped 3 bases from V and 4 bases from J, with 10 bases between. Germline V gives CDR1 SEHNR, CDR2 FQNEAQ (reference sequence). This CDR3 is 13 amino acids long. The CDR3 is CASSFANSYEQYF. The DNA of the CDR3 is TGTGCCAGCAGCTTCGCAAACAGTTACGAGCAGTACTTC.

The rearrangement links TRBV11-3 to TRBJ2-1; D might be TRBD1 (6 bases). Germline V gene data show CDR1 as SGHNT and CDR2 as YENEEA. Trimming took off 1 base at V and 1 base at J, with 14 bases between the two ends. This CDR3 comprises 17 residues. CDR3 sequence reads: CASSLVYGQLSYNEQFF. The CDR3 DNA is TGTGCCAGCAGCTTAGTTTATGGACAGTTGTCCTACAATGAGCAGTTCTTC.

A note on this clonotype: With a much larger clone just one base away, this may be a read error. The chain employs TRBV5-1 and TRBJ2-4; 9 nucleotides agree with TRBD1. V was clipped by 4 bases and J by 13 bases; unmatched bases: 6. Germline V gene sequence: CDR1 SGHRS, CDR2 YFSETQ. The CDR3 has 12 residues. CDR3 in DNA: TGCGCCAGCAGCCCGGACAGGGGTCAGCAGTACTTC. Translated, it gives CASSPDRGQQYF.